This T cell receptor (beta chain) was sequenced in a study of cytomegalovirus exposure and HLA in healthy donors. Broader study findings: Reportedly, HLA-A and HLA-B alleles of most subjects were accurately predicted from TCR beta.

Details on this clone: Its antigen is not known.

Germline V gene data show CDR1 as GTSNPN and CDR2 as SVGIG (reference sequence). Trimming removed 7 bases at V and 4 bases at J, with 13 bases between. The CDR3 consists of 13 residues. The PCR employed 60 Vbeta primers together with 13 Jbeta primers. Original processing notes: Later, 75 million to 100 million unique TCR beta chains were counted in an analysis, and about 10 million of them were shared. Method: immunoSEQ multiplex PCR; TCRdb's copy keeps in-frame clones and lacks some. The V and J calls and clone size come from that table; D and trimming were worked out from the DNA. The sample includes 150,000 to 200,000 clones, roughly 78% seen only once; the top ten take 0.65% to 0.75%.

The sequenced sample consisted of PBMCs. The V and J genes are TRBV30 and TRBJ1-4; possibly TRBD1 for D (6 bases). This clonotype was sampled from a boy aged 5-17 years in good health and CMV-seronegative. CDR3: CAYQQGFNEKLFF. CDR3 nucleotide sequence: TGTGCCTACCAACAGGGATTTAATGAAAAACTGTTTTTT. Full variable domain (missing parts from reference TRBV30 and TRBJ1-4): SQTIHQWPATLVQPVGSPLSLECTVEGTSNPNLYWYRQAAGRGLQLLFYSVGIGQISSEVPQNLSASRPQDRQFILSSKKLLLSDSGFYLCAYQQGFNEKLFFGSGTQLSVL.